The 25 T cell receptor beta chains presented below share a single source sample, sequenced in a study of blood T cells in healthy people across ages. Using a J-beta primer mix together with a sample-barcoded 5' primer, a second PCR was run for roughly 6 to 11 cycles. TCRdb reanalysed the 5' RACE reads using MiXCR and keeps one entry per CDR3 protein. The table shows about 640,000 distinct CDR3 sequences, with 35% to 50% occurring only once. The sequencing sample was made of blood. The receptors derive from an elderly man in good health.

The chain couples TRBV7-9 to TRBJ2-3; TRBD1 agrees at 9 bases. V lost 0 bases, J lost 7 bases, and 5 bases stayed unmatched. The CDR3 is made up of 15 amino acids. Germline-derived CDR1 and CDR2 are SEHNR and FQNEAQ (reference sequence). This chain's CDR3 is CASSLAGTGMNTQYF. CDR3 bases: TGTGCCAGCAGCTTAGCGGGGACAGGGATGAATACGCAGTATTTT.

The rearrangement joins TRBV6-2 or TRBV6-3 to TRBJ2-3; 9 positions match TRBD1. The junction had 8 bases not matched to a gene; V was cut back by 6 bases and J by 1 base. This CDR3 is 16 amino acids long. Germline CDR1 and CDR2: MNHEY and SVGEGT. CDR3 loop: CASRAGQGRGTDTQYF. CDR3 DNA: TGTGCCAGCAGAGCGGGACAGGGTAGAGGCACAGATACGCAGTATTTT.

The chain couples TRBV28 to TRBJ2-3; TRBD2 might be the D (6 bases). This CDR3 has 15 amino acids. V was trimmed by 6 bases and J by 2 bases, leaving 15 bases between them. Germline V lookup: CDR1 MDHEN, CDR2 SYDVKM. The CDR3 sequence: CASRLRDSTTDTQYF. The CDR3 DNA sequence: TGTGCCAGCAGGCTCCGGGACTCGACCACAGATACGCAGTATTTT.

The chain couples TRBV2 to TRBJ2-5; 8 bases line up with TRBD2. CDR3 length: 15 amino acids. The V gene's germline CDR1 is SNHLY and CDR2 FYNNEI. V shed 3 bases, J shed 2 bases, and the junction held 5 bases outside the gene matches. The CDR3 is CASSDSRGDQETQYF. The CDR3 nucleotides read TGTGCCAGCAGTGATTCGCGGGGGGATCAAGAGACCCAGTACTTC.

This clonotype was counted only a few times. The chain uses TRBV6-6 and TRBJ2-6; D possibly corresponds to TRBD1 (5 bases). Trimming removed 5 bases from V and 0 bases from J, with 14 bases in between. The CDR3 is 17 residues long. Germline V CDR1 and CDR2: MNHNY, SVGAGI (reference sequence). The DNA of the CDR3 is TGTGCCAGCAGTCCCTTCCATAGGGGCTCTGGGGCCAACGTCCTGACTTTC. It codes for CASSPFHRGSGANVLTF.

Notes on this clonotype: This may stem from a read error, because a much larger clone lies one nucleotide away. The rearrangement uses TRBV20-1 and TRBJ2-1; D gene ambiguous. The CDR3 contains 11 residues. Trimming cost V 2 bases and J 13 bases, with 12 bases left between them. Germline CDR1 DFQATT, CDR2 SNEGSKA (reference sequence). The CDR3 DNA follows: TGCAGTGCTAGACCTGAAGAGACCCAGTTCTTC. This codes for CSARPEETQFF.

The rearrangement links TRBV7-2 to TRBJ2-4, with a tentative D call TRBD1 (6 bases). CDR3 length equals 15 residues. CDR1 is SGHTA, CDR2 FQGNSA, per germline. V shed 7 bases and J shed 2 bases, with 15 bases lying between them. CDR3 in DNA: TGTGCCAGCACCCGGACAGCCACGACCAAAAACATTCAGTACTTC. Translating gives CASTRTATTKNIQYF.

CDR3 in DNA: TGCAGTGGACAGGTCGTTACTGAAGCTTTCTTT. It is translated as CSGQVVTEAFF. The J gene is TRBJ1-1, the V gene TRBV20-1, with a possible D match to TRBD1 (6 bases). With 7 bases removed from V and 5 bases from J, the gap between germline ends came to 11 bases. CDR3 length: 11 residues. Germline V gene data show CDR1 as DFQATT and CDR2 as SNEGSKA (reference sequence).

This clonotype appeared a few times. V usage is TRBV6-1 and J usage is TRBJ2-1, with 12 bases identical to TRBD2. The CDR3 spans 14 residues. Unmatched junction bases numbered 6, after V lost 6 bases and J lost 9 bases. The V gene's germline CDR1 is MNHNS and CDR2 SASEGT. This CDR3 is CASRTSGSHSEQFF. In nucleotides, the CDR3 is TGTGCCAGCAGGACTAGCGGGAGTCATAGTGAGCAGTTCTTC.

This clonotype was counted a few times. DNA of the CDR3: TGTGCCAGCAGCTCGGGAATCTATGAGCAGTTCTTC. Protein: CASSSGIYEQFF. The gene calls are TRBV7-2 and TRBJ2-1; tentative D call: TRBD2 (5 bases). Trimming cost V 4 bases and J 8 bases, with 9 bases left between them. The CDR3 covers 12 residues. Germline CDR1 is SGHTA and CDR2 is FQGNSA.

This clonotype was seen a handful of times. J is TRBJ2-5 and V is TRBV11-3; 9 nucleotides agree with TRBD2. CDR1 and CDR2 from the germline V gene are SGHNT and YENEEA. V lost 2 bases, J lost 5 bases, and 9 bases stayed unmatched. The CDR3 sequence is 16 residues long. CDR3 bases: TGTGCCAGCAGCTTAAAGTTCGGCGGGGGGGTTGAGACCCAGTACTTC. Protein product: CASSLKFGGGVETQYF.

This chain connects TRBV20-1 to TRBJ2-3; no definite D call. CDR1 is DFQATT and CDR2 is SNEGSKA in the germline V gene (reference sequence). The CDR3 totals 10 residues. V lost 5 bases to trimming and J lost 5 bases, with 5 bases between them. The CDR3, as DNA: TGCAGTGCTGGCAGAGATACGCAGTATTTT. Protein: CSAGRDTQYF.

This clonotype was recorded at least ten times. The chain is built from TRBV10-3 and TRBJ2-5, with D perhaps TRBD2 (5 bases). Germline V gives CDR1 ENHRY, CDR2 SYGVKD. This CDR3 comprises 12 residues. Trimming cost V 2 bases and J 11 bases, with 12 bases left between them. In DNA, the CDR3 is TGTGCCATCAGTGAGGGGTTCGGGGAGCAGTACTTC. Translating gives CAISEGFGEQYF.

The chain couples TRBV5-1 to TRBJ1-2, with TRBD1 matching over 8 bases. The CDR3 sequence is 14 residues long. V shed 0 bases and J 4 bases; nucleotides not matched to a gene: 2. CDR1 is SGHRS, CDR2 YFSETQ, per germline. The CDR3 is CASSLEGQGYGYTF. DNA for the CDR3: TGCGCCAGCAGCTTGGAAGGACAGGGCTATGGCTACACCTTC.

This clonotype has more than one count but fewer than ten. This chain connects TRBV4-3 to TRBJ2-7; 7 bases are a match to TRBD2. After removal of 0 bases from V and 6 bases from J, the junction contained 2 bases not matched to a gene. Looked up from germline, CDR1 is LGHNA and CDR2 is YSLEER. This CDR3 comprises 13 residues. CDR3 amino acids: CASSQDSGGEQYF. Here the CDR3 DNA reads TGCGCCAGCAGCCAAGATTCGGGGGGCGAGCAGTACTTC.

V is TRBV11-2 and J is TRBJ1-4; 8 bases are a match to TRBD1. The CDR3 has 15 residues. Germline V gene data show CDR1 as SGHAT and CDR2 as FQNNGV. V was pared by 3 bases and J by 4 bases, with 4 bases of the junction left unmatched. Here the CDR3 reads CASSFGTGVNEKLFF. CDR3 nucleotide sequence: TGTGCCAGCAGCTTTGGGACAGGAGTTAATGAAAAACTGTTTTTT.

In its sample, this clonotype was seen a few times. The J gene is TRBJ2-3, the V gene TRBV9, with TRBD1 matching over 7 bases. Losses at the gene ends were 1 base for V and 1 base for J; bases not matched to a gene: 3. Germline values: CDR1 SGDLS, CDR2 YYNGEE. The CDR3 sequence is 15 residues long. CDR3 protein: CASSVTQGGTDTQYF. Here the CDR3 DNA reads TGTGCCAGCAGCGTAACCCAGGGGGGCACAGATACGCAGTATTTT.

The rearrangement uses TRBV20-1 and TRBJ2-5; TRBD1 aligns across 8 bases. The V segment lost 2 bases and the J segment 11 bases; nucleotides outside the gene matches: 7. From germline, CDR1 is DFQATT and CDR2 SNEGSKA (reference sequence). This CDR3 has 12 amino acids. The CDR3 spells CSARRTGQEQYF. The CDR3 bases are TGCAGTGCTAGACGGACAGGGCAGGAGCAGTACTTC.

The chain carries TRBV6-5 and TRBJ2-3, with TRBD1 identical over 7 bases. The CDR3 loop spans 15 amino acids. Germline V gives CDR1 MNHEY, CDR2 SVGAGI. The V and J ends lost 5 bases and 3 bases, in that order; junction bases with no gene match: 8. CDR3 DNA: TGTGCCAGCAGTCTAGACAGGGATGGGACAGATACGCAGTATTTT. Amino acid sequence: CASSLDRDGTDTQYF.

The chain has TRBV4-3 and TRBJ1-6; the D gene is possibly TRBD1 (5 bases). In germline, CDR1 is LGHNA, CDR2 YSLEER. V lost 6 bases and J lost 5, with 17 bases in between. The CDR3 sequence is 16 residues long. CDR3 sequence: CASSSGLVRDNSPLHF. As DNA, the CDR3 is TGCGCCAGCAGTTCAGGGTTGGTGAGAGATAATTCACCCCTCCACTTT.

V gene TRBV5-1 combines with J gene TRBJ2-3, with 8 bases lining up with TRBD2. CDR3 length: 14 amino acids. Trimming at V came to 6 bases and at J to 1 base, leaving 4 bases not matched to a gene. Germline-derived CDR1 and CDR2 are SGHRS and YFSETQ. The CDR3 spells CASNVRGGTDTQYF. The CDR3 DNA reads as TGCGCCAGCAATGTGCGGGGGGGCACAGATACGCAGTATTTT.

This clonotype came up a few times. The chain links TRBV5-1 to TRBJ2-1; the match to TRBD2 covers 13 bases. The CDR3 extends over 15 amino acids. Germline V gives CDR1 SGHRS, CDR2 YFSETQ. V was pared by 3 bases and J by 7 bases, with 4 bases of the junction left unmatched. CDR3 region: CASSSTSGGTNEQFF. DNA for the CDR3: TGCGCCAGCAGCTCGACTAGCGGGGGGACTAATGAGCAGTTCTTC.

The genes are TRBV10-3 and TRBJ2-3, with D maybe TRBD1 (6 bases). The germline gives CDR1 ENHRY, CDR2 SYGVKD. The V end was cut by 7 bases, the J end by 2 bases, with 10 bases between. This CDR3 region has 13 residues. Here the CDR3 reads CAIKQGDTDTQYF. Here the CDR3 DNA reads TGTGCCATCAAACAGGGAGACACAGATACGCAGTATTTT.

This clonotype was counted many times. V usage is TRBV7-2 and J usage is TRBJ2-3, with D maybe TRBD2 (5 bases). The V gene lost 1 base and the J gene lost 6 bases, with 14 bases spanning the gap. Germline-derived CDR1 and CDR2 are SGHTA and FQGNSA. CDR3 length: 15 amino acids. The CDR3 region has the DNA TGTGCCAGCAGCTTAGTGGGCGGGCCTGGGGATACGCAGTATTTT. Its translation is CASSLVGGPGDTQYF.

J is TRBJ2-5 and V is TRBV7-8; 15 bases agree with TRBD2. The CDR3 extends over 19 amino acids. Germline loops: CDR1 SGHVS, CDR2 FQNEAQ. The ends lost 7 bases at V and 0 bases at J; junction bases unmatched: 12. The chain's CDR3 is CASTSRTSGGVGYQETQYF. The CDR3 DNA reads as TGTGCCAGCACCTCTAGGACTAGCGGGGGGGTGGGGTACCAAGAGACCCAGTACTTC. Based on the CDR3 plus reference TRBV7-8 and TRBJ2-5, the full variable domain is GAGVSQSPRYKVAKRGQDVALRCDPISGHVSLFWYQQALGQGPEFLTYFQNEAQLDKSGLPSDRFFAERPEGSVSTLKIQRTQQEDSAVYLCASTSRTSGGVGYQETQYFGPGTRLLVL.